This T cell receptor beta chain was found in a study of PD-1 blockade in classical Hodgkin lymphoma. Whole-study findings and limits: CD4+ TCR diversity, unlike CD8+, rose significantly by C4D1. It was reported that newly diagnosed patients had less baseline TCR diversity than healthy donors. The diversity seen at baseline in complete responders resembled that of newly diagnosed patients.

Time point in this sample: cycle 4 day 1 (C4D1), after five to seven weeks of nivolumab. All trial patients relapsed after autologous stem cell transplantation. A word on this clone: Its specificity is not known.

V was pared by 3 bases and J by 5 bases, with 14 bases between. This CDR3 comprises 14 residues. The V gene's germline CDR1 is LNHDA and CDR2 SQIVND (reference sequence). Data came from immunoSEQ multiplex PCR; TCRdb stores just in-frame clones and leaves some out. Of over 50,000 clones listed, 87% were seen once; the top ten hold over 7.5%. The TCR sequence derives from a human donor with classical Hodgkin lymphoma. This chain joins TRBV19 and TRBJ2-7, with D possibly being TRBD1 (5 bases). This specimen consisted of peripheral blood mononuclear cells (PBMCs), obtained before the fourth cycle of nivolumab. The CDR3 nucleotides read TGTGCCAGTAGTATGGGCAGGGTTGATCACGAGCAGTACTTC. Protein sequence: CASSMGRVDHEQYF.